The T cell receptor (beta chain) described here comes from a study of immune cell composition in non-small cell lung cancer. Study-level background: Tumours were mainly lung adenocarcinoma or squamous cell carcinoma.

The normal lung sample lay at least 3 cm, and maximally far, from the tumour. Frozen unsorted single-cell suspensions supplied the genomic DNA. Trimming took off 5 bases at V and 6 bases at J, with 17 bases between the two ends. The CDR3 is 15 residues long. CDR1 MNHNY and CDR2 SVGAGI come from the germline V gene (reference sequence). TCRdb's table, derived via immunoSEQ multiplex PCR, lists solely in-frame clones and lacks some. Of about 2,500 clones listed, over 60% were seen once; the top ten hold roughly a quarter. This clonotype originated in a human donor with non-small cell lung cancer. The chain employs TRBV6-6 and TRBJ1-5; weak D call: TRBD1 (5 bases). Sequencing used non-adjacent lung tissue. Here the CDR3 DNA reads TGTGCCAGCAGTCCCGACGTAGGGGTAGGTCAGCCCCAGCATTTT. As protein: CASSPDVGVGQPQHF.